The 18 T cell receptor beta chains presented below share a single source sample, sequenced in a study of shared clonotypes between healthy human individuals. TCRdb's table, derived via immunoSEQ multiplex PCR, lists solely in-frame clones and lacks some. The sample includes some 100,000 clones, around 65% of them seen just once. The sequencing sample was made of memory CD8+ T cells sorted from blood. Subset indicated: CD45RO+ cells pooled with CCR7-negative TemRA cells. Source of these receptors: a woman aged 25-40 years in good health.

There are many counts of this clone. This chain connects TRBV25-1 to TRBJ2-7, with TRBD2 matching 12 bases. J lost 4 bases, V lost 4 bases, and 2 bases had no gene match. The CDR3 covers 14 residues. Per the germline V gene, CDR1 is MGHDK and CDR2 is SYGVNS. The CDR3 nucleotides are TGTGCCAGCAGTGGGACTAGCGGGAATTACGAGCAGTACTTC. This sequence encodes CASSGTSGNYEQYF.

A note on this clone: Other DNA sequences within the sample encode an identical CDR3. This sequence joins TRBV6-6 and TRBJ2-7; D might be TRBD1 or TRBD2, each matching 5 bases. Deletions cut 4 bases from V and 3 bases from J, with 13 bases between. The CDR3 has 14 amino acids. Germline values: CDR1 MNHNY, CDR2 SVGAGI (reference sequence). The CDR3 loop reads CASSSGTGIYEQYF. CDR3 DNA sequence: TGTGCCAGCAGTTCCGGGACCGGAATCTACGAGCAGTACTTC.

This rearrangement joins TRBV6-1 to TRBJ2-2; TRBD2 agrees at 10 bases. This CDR3 is built from 18 residues. Germline CDR1 reads MNHNS; CDR2 reads SASEGT. J gave up 6 bases and V 0 bases, and 10 bases lay outside the gene matches. For the CDR3, the DNA is TGTGCCAGCAGTGAAGCTTCGCTAGCGGGAGCGCCAGCCGGGGAGCTGTTTTTT. Translation gives CASSEASLAGAPAGELFF.

This chain uses TRBV5-1 with TRBJ2-5; D possibly uses TRBD1 or TRBD2 (5 bases each). Germline-derived CDR1 and CDR2 are SGHRS and YFSETQ. The CDR3 runs to 17 residues. The V end lost 0 bases, the J end lost 7 bases, and 22 bases lay between the germline ends. The DNA for the CDR3 is TGCGCCAGCAGCTTGGACCCCCGCAGGGTCGGGATGGGGACCCAGTACTTC. Translated: CASSLDPRRVGMGTQYF. Supplemented by reference TRBV5-1 and TRBJ2-5, the full variable domain reads KAGVTQTPRYLIKTRGQQVTLSCSPISGHRSVSWYQQTPGQGLQFLFEYFSETQRNKGNFPGRFSGRQFSNSRSEMNVSTLELGDSALYLCASSLDPRRVGMGTQYFGPGTRLLVL.

This clone has more than one count but fewer than ten. The rearrangement joins TRBV6-9 to TRBJ2-2; D is possibly TRBD2 (6 bases). The CDR3 length is 16 residues. CDR1 and CDR2 (germline): MNHGY, SVAAGI. V gave up 8 bases and J gave up 2 bases, with 18 bases separating them. CDR3 amino acids: CASPIDRGTNTGELFF. CDR3 sequence (DNA): TGTGCCAGCCCGATCGACCGGGGGACTAACACCGGGGAGCTGTTTTTT.

This clone was observed a single time. This sequence joins TRBV7-9 and TRBJ2-1; D gene uncertain. This CDR3 is 15 amino acids long. Trimming shortened V by 4 bases and J by 6 bases, and 16 bases separated the two germline ends. Germline assignment: CDR1 SEHNR and CDR2 FQNEAQ (reference sequence). The DNA for the CDR3 is TGTGCCAGCAGCTCCTTGGCTAGAAGGAGCAATGAGCAGTTCTTC. As protein: CASSSLARRSNEQFF.

This clone came up once. The chain recombines TRBV6-6 with TRBJ2-2; D might be TRBD2 (5 bases). V lost 6 bases and J 1 base, leaving 15 bases between the germline ends. The CDR3 runs 16 residues. Germline-derived CDR1 and CDR2 are MNHNY and SVGAGI (reference sequence). CDR3 sequence: CASSLSTGRNTGELFF. CDR3 bases: TGTGCCAGCAGCCTATCGACGGGGAGGAACACCGGGGAGCTGTTTTTT.

The CDR3, as DNA: TGCAGCGTTGTAGCTCTAGGGGCTTCCTACGAGCAGTACTTC. This encodes CSVVALGASYEQYF. This chain connects TRBV29-1 to TRBJ2-7; D perhaps matches TRBD1 (5 bases). The V gene's germline CDR1 is SQVTM and CDR2 ANQGSEA. The V end lost 4 bases, the J end lost 1 base, and 14 bases lay between the germline ends. This CDR3 region has 14 residues.

In DNA form, the CDR3 reads TGTGCCAGCACCAACGAAGTAGGCGGCTACGAGCAGTACTTC. It yields the protein CASTNEVGGYEQYF. The rearrangement joins TRBV6-1 to TRBJ2-7, with D hard to call. Germline V gene lookup returns CDR1 MNHNS and CDR2 SASEGT. Trimming pared 7 bases from V and 3 bases from J, leaving 16 bases between. The CDR3 has 14 amino acids.

The chain employs TRBV29-1 and TRBJ2-1; D might be TRBD2 (7 bases). The germline V gene encodes CDR1 SQVTM and CDR2 ANQGSEA. The CDR3 sequence is 15 residues long. Trimming removed 3 bases at V and 1 base at J, with 13 bases between. For the CDR3, the DNA is TGCAGCGTTGACAGGGAGGGGACATCCTACAATGAGCAGTTCTTC. It translates to CSVDREGTSYNEQFF.

This clone was observed a few times. The V call is TRBV5-6, the J call TRBJ1-4; D is unclear. The CDR3 is made up of 16 amino acids. Trimming stripped 1 base from V and 0 bases from J, with 10 bases between. Germline values: CDR1 SGHDT, CDR2 YYEEEE. The CDR3 region is CASSLSVTTTNEKLFF. CDR3 nucleotide sequence: TGTGCCAGCAGCTTGAGTGTGACCACAACTAATGAAAAACTGTTTTTT.

The V call is TRBV9, the J call TRBJ2-2; 9 bases are shared with TRBD2. The germline gives CDR1 SGDLS, CDR2 YYNGEE. This CDR3 has 16 amino acids. The V and J ends lost 3 bases and 9 bases, in that order; junction bases with no gene match: 12. The CDR3, as DNA: TGTGCCAGCAGCGCCGCCCCGCGGGAGGGCCCTCGGGAGCTGTTTTTT. Translation: CASSAAPREGPRELFF.

This clone was seen many times. A much larger clonotype is one base distant, so this may be a read error. The same CDR3 is also encoded by other DNA sequences in this sample. CDR3 sequence reads: CASSEGDTGELFF. The CDR3, as DNA: TGTGCCAGCAGTGAGGGGGACACCGGGGAGCTGTTTTTT. V usage is TRBV6-4 and J usage is TRBJ2-2; either TRBD1 or TRBD2 may fit D (5 bases each). This CDR3 comprises 13 residues. Trimming took off 3 bases at V and 3 bases at J, with 5 bases between the two ends. Per the germline V gene, CDR1 is MRHNA and CDR2 is SNTAGT.

V gene TRBV28 combines with J gene TRBJ1-5, with TRBD1 as a possible D gene (5 bases). V lost 3 bases to trimming and J lost 6 bases, with 12 bases between them. Germline assignment: CDR1 MDHEN and CDR2 SYDVKM. The CDR3 has 14 amino acids. The CDR3 bases are TGTGCCAGCAGTTTTGTCTCAGGGAGTCAGCCCCAGCATTTT. Translated, it gives CASSFVSGSQPQHF.

In its sample, this clone was seen once. The chain joins TRBV9 to TRBJ1-4, with 7 bases fitting TRBD1. This CDR3 region has 16 residues. CDR1 is SGDLS and CDR2 is YYNGEE in the germline V gene. V lost 0 bases and J lost 6; bases outside the gene matches: 8. The CDR3 protein is CASSVGLRDRHEKLFF. In nucleotides, the CDR3 is TGTGCCAGCAGCGTAGGTTTGAGGGACAGACATGAAAAACTGTTTTTT.

The chain employs TRBV30 and TRBJ2-5, with 10 positions matching TRBD2. The V gene end was trimmed by 4 bases and the J gene end by 11 bases; junction bases not matched to a gene: 16. This CDR3 region has 15 residues. CDR1 and CDR2 from the germline V gene are GTSNPN and SVGIG (reference sequence). This CDR3 reads CAWTSGSTSRGEQYF. In DNA form, the CDR3 reads TGTGCCTGGACTAGCGGGAGTACTTCCCGCGGTGAGCAGTACTTC.

This clone was recorded a few times. The chain combines TRBV19 with TRBJ2-7; D is undetermined. Deletions cut 1 base from V and 2 bases from J, with 9 bases between. This CDR3 is 14 amino acids long. Per the germline V gene, CDR1 is LNHDA and CDR2 is SQIVND (reference sequence). This CDR3 reads CASSIVHSPYEQYF. CDR3 DNA sequence: TGTGCCAGTAGTATAGTGCACAGCCCCTACGAGCAGTACTTC.

The J gene is TRBJ1-1, the V gene TRBV14; 7 nucleotides align to TRBD1. The CDR3 runs 15 residues. V lost 1 base to trimming and J lost 1 base; unmatched junction nucleotides: 3. CDR1 is SGHDN and CDR2 is FVKESK in the germline V gene. Written as DNA, the CDR3 is TGTGCCAGCAGCCAAGGGTACAGGGGGAACACTGAAGCTTTCTTT. Translation gives CASSQGYRGNTEAFF.